This passage covers 4 T cell receptor beta chains from one sample sequenced in a study of cytomegalovirus exposure and HLA in healthy donors. The method was immunoSEQ multiplex PCR; TCRdb's version includes in-frame clones alone and lacks a portion of them. The table includes some 140,000 clones, about nine tenths detected once. Sequenced sample: PBMCs. The receptor source for this set is a woman between 25 and 40 years old in good health and CMV-seropositive.

The rearrangement links TRBV7-6 to TRBJ2-4; D possibly corresponds to TRBD1 (6 bases). Germline V lookup: CDR1 SGHVS, CDR2 FNYEAQ. The CDR3 is 14 amino acids. Trimming stripped 1 base from V and 6 bases from J, with 10 bases between. In DNA, the CDR3 is TGTGCCAGCAGCTTAGAACAGGGTGTAAACATTCAGTACTTC. Amino acid sequence: CASSLEQGVNIQYF.

The genes are TRBV28 and TRBJ2-3; tentative D call: TRBD1 (6 bases). V was trimmed by 6 bases and J by 6 bases, leaving 19 bases between them. This CDR3 has 15 amino acids. Germline values: CDR1 MDHEN, CDR2 SYDVKM. The CDR3 loop is CASRPRQARVDTQYF. CDR3 coding DNA: TGTGCCAGCAGGCCCAGACAGGCCCGGGTGGATACGCAGTATTTT. Full variable domain (outside the CDR3, taken from reference TRBV28 and TRBJ2-3): DVKVTQSSRYLVKRTGEKVFLECVQDMDHENMFWYRQDPGLGLRLIYFSYDVKMKEKGDIPEGYSVSREKKERFSLILESASTNQTSMYLCASRPRQARVDTQYFGPGTRLTVL.

The V and J genes are TRBV6-6 and TRBJ2-7, with D possibly matching TRBD1 (6 bases). The V gene's germline CDR1 is MNHNY and CDR2 SVGAGI (reference sequence). This CDR3 spans 14 amino acids. Trimming took off 4 bases at V and 3 bases at J, with 13 bases between the two ends. CDR3 sequence: CASSSDSLYYEQYF. The DNA of the CDR3 is TGTGCCAGCAGTTCGGACAGTCTTTACTACGAGCAGTACTTC.

The rearrangement joins TRBV7-6 to TRBJ2-1; 12 bases align to TRBD2. V trimming: 3 bases; J trimming: 0 bases; junction bases outside the gene matches: 6. Looked up from germline, CDR1 is SGHVS and CDR2 is FNYEAQ. This CDR3 has 18 amino acids. CDR3 nucleotides: TGTGCCAGCAGCTTTGGGCTAGCGGGGGGGCCCTCCTACAATGAGCAGTTCTTC. Protein product: CASSFGLAGGPSYNEQFF.